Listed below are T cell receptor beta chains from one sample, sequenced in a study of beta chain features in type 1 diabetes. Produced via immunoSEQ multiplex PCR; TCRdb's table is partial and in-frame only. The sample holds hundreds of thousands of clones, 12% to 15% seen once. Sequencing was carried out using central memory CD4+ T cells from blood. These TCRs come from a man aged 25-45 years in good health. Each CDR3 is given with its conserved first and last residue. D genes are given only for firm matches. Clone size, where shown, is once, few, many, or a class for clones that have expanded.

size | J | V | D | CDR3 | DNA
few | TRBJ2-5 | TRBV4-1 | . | CASSQAGRRETQYF | TGCGCCAGCAGCCAAGCTGGGAGGCGCGAGACCCAGTACTTC
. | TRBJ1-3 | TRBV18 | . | CASSPEINRGSGNTIYF | TGTGCCAGCTCACCAGAGATCAACCGTGGCTCTGGAAACACCATATATTTT
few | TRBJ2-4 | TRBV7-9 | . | CASSPTRGQNIQYF | TGTGCCAGCAGCCCGACCCGGGGTCAAAACATTCAGTACTTC
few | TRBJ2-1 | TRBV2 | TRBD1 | CASSEEGAAEQFF | TGTGCCAGCAGTGAAGAGGGGGCGGCTGAGCAGTTCTTC
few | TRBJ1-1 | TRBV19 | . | CASEAGANTEAFF | TGTGCCAGTGAAGCCGGGGCGAACACTGAAGCTTTCTTT
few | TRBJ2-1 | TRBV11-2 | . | CASSPSGWETGKGEQFF | TGTGCCAGCAGCCCCAGCGGGTGGGAGACAGGAAAGGGGGAGCAGTTCTTC
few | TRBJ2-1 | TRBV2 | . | CASSAGDTNEQFF | TGTGCCAGCAGTGCGGGGGATACGAATGAGCAGTTCTTC
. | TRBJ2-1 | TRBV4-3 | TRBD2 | CASSQDQSGRAEQFF | TGCGCCAGCAGCCAAGATCAAAGCGGGAGGGCCGAGCAGTTCTTC
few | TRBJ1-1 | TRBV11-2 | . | CASSMTENTEAFF | TGTGCCAGCAGCATGACAGAGAACACTGAAGCTTTCTTT
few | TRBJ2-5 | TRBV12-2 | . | CASRLVIETQYF | TGTGCAAGTCGCCTCGTCATTGAGACCCAGTACTTC
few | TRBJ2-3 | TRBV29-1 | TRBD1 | CSAGDRVATDTQYF | TGCAGCGCGGGGGACAGGGTTGCCACAGATACGCAGTATTTT
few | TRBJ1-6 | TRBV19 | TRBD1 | CASSVGTGGISPLHF | TGTGCCAGTAGTGTCGGGACAGGGGGCATTTCACCCCTCCACTTT
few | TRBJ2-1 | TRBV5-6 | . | CASSLPSGWNEQFF | TGTGCCAGCAGCTTGCCGTCAGGGTGGAATGAGCAGTTCTTC
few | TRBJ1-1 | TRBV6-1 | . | CASSQGGSAEAFF | TGTGCCAGCTCCCAAGGAGGGAGCGCTGAAGCTTTCTTT
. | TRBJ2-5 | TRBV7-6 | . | CASRGRYLETQYF | TGTGCCAGCAGGGGCAGGTATCTGGAGACCCAGTACTTC
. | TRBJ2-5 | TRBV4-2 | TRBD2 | CASSQVAGGLGETQYF | TGTGCCAGCAGCCAAGTAGCGGGGGGGCTGGGGGAGACCCAGTACTTC
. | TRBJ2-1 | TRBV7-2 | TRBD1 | CASSLAGWTGGVNEQFF | TGTGCCAGCAGCTTAGCCGGATGGACAGGGGGGGTCAATGAGCAGTTCTTC
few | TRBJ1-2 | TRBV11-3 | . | CASSPGAGTGGYTF | TGTGCCAGCAGCCCAGGCGCGGGGACCGGTGGCTACACCTTC
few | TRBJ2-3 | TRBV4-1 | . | CASSQSMARDTQYF | TGCGCCAGCAGCCAATCGATGGCCCGGGATACGCAGTATTTT
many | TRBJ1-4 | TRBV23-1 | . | CASSQSAFPKTVDNEKLFF | TGCGCCAGCAGTCAATCCGCCTTTCCCAAGACAGTGGATAATGAAAAACTGTTTTTT
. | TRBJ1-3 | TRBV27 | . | CASSITFSGNTIYF | TGTGCCAGCAGCATTACTTTCTCTGGAAACACCATATATTTT
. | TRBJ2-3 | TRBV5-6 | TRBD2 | CASSIRLAAASTDTQYF | TGTGCCAGCAGCATACGACTAGCGGCCGCTAGCACAGATACGCAGTATTTT
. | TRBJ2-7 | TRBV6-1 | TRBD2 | CASSMTSGGYEQYF | TGTGCCAGCAGCATGACTAGCGGGGGGTACGAGCAGTACTTC
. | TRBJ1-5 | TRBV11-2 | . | CASSSQENQPQHF | TGTGCCAGCAGCTCTCAAGAGAATCAGCCCCAGCATTTT
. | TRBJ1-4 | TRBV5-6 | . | CASSLAPVEKLFF | TGTGCCAGCAGCTTGGCCCCCGTCGAAAAACTGTTTTTT
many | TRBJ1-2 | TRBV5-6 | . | CASSTSGTDYGYTF | TGTGCCAGCAGTACGTCCGGGACGGACTATGGCTACACCTTC
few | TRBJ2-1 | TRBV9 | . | CASSVARAGFSSYNEQFF | TGTGCCAGCAGCGTAGCTCGTGCAGGGTTTTCCTCCTACAATGAGCAGTTCTTC
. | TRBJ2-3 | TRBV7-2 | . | CASSPKPRDTQYF | TGTGCCAGCAGTCCAAAGCCCCGAGATACGCAGTATTTT
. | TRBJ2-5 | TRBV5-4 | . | CASTLDQETQYF | TGTGCCAGCACCCTCGACCAAGAGACCCAGTACTTC
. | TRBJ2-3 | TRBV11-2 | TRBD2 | CASSTGLGRDTQYF | TGTGCCAGCAGCACCGGACTAGGTCGAGATACGCAGTATTTT
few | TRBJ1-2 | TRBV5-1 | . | CASSLRTGKDYGYTF | TGCGCCAGCAGCTTAAGGACCGGAAAAGACTATGGCTACACCTTC
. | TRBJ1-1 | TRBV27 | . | CASSLRNGGNTEAFF | TGTGCCAGCAGTTTAAGGAACGGTGGGAACACTGAAGCTTTCTTT
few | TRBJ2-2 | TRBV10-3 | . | CAISAQGFNTGELFF | TGTGCCATCAGTGCTCAGGGTTTTAACACCGGGGAGCTGTTTTTT
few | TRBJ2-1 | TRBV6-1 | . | CASSVDGSSYNEQFF | TGTGCCAGCAGTGTTGACGGAAGCTCCTACAATGAGCAGTTCTTC
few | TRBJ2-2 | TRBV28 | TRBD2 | CASSLHSSGGTGELFF | TGTGCCAGCAGTTTACATTCTAGCGGGGGCACCGGGGAGCTGTTTTTT
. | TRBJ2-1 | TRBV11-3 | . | CASSPRSGSHNEQFF | TGTGCCAGCAGCCCGAGGAGCGGAAGTCACAATGAGCAGTTCTTC
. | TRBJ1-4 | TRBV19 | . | CASTRFNEKLFF | TGTGCCAGTACCAGGTTTAATGAAAAACTGTTTTTT
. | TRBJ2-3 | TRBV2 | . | CASSVRADSGVTQYF | TGTGCCAGCAGTGTCCGGGCTGACTCGGGAGTTACGCAGTATTTT
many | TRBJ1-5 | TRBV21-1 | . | CASSFPGQLALSNQPQHF | TGTGCCAGCAGCTTTCCGGGACAGTTAGCTTTAAGCAATCAGCCCCAGCATTTT
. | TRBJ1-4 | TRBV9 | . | CASSGSDEKLFF | TGTGCCAGCAGCGGATCAGATGAAAAACTGTTTTTT
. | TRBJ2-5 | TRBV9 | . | CASRQTLKPEYF | TGTGCCAGCAGGCAGACCCTTAAGCCAGAGTACTTC
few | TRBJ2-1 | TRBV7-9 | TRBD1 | CASSFPRQGGNEQFF | TGTGCCAGCAGCTTCCCAAGACAGGGCGGCAATGAGCAGTTCTTC
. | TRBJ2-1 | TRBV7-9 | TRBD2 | CASSLRLAGLSYNEQFF | TGTGCCAGCAGCTTACGACTAGCGGGACTCTCCTACAATGAGCAGTTCTTC
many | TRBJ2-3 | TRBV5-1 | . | CASSLDAGQLMNTQYF | TGCGCCAGCAGCTTGGATGCGGGGCAGCTCATGAATACGCAGTATTTT